This TCR beta chain is drawn from a study of Tregs in tolerant kidney transplant recipients. Background on the study: Mixed chimerism was transient after nonmyeloablative marrow transplants from related graft donors.

The CDR3 has 15 residues. CDR1 and CDR2 from the germline V gene are SGHNT and YENEEA. Between the trimmed V and J ends, which lost 1 base and 0 bases, there was a span of 9 bases. General study results and limits: Biological reproducibility was not directly addressed in this study.

Libraries were prepared by immunoSEQ multiplex PCR; TCRdb keeps only in-frame clonotypes and omits some of them. The sample records more than 60,000 clones, under 98% being singletons. Regarding this clone: As yet, its antigen is unknown.

V gene TRBV11-3 combines with J gene TRBJ1-1; a possible D gene is TRBD1 (5 bases). The receptor's source is a human donor who received a combined kidney and bone marrow transplant. Sequenced material: CD4+ T cells from blood, taken before the transplant. In nucleotides, the CDR3 is TGTGCCAGCAGCTTAGTGGCCAGGGTGAACACTGAAGCTTTCTTT. Translated: CASSLVARVNTEAFF.